This T cell receptor beta chain came from a study of cytomegalovirus exposure and HLA in healthy donors. Study summary: Across more than 350 genotyped donors, about 81% landed in the Caucasian-associated ancestry cluster. Study results and limitations: The authors enumerated 150 to 200 TCR beta chains as linked to cytomegalovirus.

About this clone itself: The antigen remains undetermined.

The V gene's germline CDR1 is SGHNT and CDR2 YYREEE (reference sequence). Trimming shortened V by 2 bases and J by 6 bases, and 17 bases separated the two germline ends. The CDR3 totals 15 residues. Use of 60 Vbeta and 13 Jbeta primers characterized the PCR. The data were produced by immunoSEQ multiplex PCR, yet TCRdb's version contains in-frame clones alone and is incomplete. The sample consists of around 150,000 clones, roughly 78% of them appearing once. The chain recombines TRBV5-4 with TRBJ1-1, with D unresolved. The sequencing input was PBMCs. The TCR sequence derives from a middle-aged woman in good health and CMV-seronegative. In DNA form, the CDR3 reads TGTGCCAGCAGCTTTCGGGGAAGAGGTCTTGCTGAAGCTTTCTTT. Protein: CASSFRGRGLAEAFF.